The source of this T cell receptor beta chain is a study of response to subunit inactivated influenza vaccine. The CDR3 is 14 residues long. CDR1 is MNHEY and CDR2 is SVGEGT in the germline V gene. The V segment lost 8 bases and the J segment 5 bases; nucleotides outside the gene matches: 11. In TCRdb, the RT-PCR reads were re-called with MiXCR into one record per CDR3 protein. The repertoire holds about 780,000 distinct CDR3 sequences, with about 18% as singletons. This clonotype has at least ten counts. Its antigen is not identified. Study-level results: Seasonal influenza vaccination, on each occasion, was suggested by the authors to recruit few new T cells.

This sample comprised PBMCs from blood, obtained around 5 days after vaccination. The clonotype comes from a man aged 45-60 years who received an inactivated influenza vaccine. The rearrangement uses TRBV6-2 or TRBV6-3 and TRBJ2-7; 8 bases fit TRBD2. This CDR3 is CASAKREHTHEQYF. The CDR3 DNA reads as TGTGCCAGCGCAAAGCGGGAGCACACCCACGAGCAGTACTTC.